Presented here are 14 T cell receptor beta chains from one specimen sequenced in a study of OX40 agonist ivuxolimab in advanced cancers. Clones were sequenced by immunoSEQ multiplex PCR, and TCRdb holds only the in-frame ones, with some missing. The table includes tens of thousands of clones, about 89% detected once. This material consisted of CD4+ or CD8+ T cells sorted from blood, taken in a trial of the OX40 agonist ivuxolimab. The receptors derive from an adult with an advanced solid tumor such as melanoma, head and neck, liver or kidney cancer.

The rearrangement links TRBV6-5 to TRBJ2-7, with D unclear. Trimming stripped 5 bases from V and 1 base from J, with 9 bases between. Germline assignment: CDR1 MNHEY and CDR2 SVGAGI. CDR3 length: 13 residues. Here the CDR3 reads CASSVGLSYEQYF. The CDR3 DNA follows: TGTGCCAGCAGTGTAGGGCTGTCCTACGAGCAGTACTTC.

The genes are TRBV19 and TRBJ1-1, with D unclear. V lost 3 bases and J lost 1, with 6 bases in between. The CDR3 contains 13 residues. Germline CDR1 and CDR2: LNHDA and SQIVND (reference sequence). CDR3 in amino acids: CASSIGENTEAFF. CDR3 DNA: TGTGCCAGTAGTATTGGGGAGAACACTGAAGCTTTCTTT.

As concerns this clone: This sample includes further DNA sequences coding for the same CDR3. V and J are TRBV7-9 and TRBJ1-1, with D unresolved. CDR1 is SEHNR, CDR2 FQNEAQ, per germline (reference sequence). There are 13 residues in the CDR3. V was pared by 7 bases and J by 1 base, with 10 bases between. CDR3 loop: CASNSAGNTEAFF. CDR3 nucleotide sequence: TGTGCCAGCAATTCTGCGGGGAACACTGAAGCTTTCTTT.

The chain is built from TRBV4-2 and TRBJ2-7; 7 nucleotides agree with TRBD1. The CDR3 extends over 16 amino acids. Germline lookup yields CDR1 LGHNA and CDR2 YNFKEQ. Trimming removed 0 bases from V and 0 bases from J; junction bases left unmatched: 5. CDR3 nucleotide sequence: TGTGCCAGCAGCCAAGAAGGGGGCTCTAGCTCCTACGAGCAGTACTTC. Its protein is CASSQEGGSSSYEQYF.

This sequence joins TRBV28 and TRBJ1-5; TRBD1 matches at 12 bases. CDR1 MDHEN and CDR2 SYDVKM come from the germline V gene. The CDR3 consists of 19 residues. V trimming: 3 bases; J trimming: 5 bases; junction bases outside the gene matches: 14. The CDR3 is CASSFSPGQGAVLDQPQHF. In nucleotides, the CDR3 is TGTGCCAGCAGTTTCTCGCCGGGACAGGGGGCTGTGTTGGATCAGCCCCAGCATTTT.

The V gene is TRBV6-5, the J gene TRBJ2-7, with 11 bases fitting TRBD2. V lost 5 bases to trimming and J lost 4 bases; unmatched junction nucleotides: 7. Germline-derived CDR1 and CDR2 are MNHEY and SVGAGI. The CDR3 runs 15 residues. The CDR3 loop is CASSPRLAGLYEQYF. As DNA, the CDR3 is TGTGCCAGCAGTCCCAGACTAGCGGGGCTTTACGAGCAGTACTTC.

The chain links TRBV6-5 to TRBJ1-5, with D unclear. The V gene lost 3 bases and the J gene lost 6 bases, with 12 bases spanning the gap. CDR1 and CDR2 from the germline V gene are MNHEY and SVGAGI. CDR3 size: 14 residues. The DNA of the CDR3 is TGTGCCAGCAGTTATACCCTAGATGGTCAGCCCCAGCATTTT. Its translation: CASSYTLDGQPQHF.

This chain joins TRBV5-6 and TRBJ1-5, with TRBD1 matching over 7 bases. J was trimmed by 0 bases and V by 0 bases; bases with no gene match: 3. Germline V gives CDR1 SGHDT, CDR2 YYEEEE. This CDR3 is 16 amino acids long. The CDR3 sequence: CASSLGGQYSNQPQHF. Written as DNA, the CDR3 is TGTGCCAGCAGCTTGGGGGGACAGTATAGCAATCAGCCCCAGCATTTT.

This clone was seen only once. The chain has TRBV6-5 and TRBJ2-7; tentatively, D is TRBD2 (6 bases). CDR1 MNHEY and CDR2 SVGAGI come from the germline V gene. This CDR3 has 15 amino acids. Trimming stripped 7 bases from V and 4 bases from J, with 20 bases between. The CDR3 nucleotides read TGTGCCAGCACCGAACGTGCGGGAATGTTTTACGAGCAGTACTTC. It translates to CASTERAGMFYEQYF.

CDR3 in DNA: TGTGCCAGCAGCTTAGCCCAGGGGACCTCCTACGAGCAGTACTTC. Its translation is CASSLAQGTSYEQYF. This sequence joins TRBV11-2 and TRBJ2-7, with TRBD1 as a possible D gene (6 bases). CDR3 length: 15 residues. The germline V gene encodes CDR1 SGHAT and CDR2 FQNNGV. Trimming pared 1 base from V and 0 bases from J, leaving 10 bases between.

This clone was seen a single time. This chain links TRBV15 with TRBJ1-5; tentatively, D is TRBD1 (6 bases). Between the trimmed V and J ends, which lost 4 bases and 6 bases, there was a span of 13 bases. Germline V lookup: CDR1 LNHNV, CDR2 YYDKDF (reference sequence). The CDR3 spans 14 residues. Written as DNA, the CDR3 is TGTGCCACCAGCATCGGACAGCTTAGTCAGCCCCAGCATTTT. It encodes CATSIGQLSQPQHF.

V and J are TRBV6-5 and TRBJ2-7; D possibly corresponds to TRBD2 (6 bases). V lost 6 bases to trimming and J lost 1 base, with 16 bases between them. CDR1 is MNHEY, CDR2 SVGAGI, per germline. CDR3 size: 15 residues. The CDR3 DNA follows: TGTGCCAGCAGCGTGGAGGGGATCGTATCCTACGAGCAGTACTTC. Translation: CASSVEGIVSYEQYF.

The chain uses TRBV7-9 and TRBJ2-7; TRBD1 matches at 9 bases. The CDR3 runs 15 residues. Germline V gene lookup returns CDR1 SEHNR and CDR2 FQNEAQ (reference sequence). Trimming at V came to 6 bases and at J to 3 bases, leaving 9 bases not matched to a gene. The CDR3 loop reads CASSSPGQGDYEQYF. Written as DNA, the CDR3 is TGTGCCAGCAGTTCACCGGGACAGGGAGACTACGAGCAGTACTTC.

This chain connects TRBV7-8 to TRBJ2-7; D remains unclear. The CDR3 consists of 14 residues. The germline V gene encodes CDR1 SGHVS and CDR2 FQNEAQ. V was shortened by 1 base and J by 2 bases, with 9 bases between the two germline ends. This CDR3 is CASSLGPYTYEQYF. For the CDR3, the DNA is TGTGCCAGCAGCTTAGGGCCATATACCTACGAGCAGTACTTC. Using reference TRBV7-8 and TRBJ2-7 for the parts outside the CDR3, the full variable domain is GAGVSQSPRYKVAKRGQDVALRCDPISGHVSLFWYQQALGQGPEFLTYFQNEAQLDKSGLPSDRFFAERPEGSVSTLKIQRTQQEDSAVYLCASSLGPYTYEQYFGPGTRLTVT.